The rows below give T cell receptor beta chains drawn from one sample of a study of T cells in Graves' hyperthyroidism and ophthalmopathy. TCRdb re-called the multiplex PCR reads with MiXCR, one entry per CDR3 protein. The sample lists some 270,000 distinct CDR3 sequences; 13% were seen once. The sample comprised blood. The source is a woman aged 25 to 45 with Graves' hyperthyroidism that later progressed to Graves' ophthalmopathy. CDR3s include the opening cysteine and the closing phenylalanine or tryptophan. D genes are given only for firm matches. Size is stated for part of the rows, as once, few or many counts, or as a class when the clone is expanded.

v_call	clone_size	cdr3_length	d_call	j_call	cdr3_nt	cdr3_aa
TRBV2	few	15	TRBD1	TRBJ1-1	TGTGCCAGCAGTGACCCCCGGACAGGCCACACTGAAGCTTTCTTT	CASSDPRTGHTEAFF
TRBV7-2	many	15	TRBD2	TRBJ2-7	TGTGCCAGCAGGAGGGCTAGCGGGAGTCCCTACGAGCAGTACTTC	CASRRASGSPYEQYF
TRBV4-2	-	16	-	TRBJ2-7	TGTGCCAGCAGCCAAGAGTGGAAACAGGCCACCTACGAGCAGTACTTC	CASSQEWKQATYEQYF
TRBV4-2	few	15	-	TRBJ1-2	TGTGCCAGCAGCCAAGATAGGGGAATGGCGCATGGCTACACCTTC	CASSQDRGMAHGYTF
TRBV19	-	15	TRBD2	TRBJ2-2	TGTGCCAGTCAGTCACTAGCGGGAGCCACCGGGGAGCTGTTTTTT	CASQSLAGATGELFF
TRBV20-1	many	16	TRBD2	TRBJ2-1	TGCAGTGCTAGGGACATAGCACTAGCGGGACCCAATGAGCAGTTCTTC	CSARDIALAGPNEQFF
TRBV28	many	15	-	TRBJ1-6	TGTGCCAGCAGACCCGCCCGGGGTTATAATTCACCCCTCCACTTT	CASRPARGYNSPLHF
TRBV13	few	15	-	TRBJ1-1	TGTGCCAGCAGAGATGGGGGGTCCGGGGGCACTGAAGCTTTCTTT	CASRDGGSGGTEAFF
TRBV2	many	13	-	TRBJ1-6	TGTGCCAGCAGTGCAGGGGCCTCCTTTACCCTCCACTTT	CASSAGASFTLHF
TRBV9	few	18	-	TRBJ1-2	TGTGCCAGCAGCGCATCGGGACATCTTGGGCCTCTTGTCTATGGCTACACCTTC	CASSASGHLGPLVYGYTF
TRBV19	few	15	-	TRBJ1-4	TGTGCCAGTAGTCAGCGTCGGCCCTATAATGAAAAACTGTTTTTT	CASSQRRPYNEKLFF
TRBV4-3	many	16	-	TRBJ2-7	TGCGCCAGCAGCCAAGATCCCGGGACGTCTTCCTACGAGCAGTACTTC	CASSQDPGTSSYEQYF
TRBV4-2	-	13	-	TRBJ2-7	TGTGCCAGCAGCCAAGATAGGGGTGTCGAGCAGTACTTC	CASSQDRGVEQYF
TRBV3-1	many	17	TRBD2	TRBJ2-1	TGTGCCAGCAGCCAAGTAACGGGACTAGCGGACTACAATGAGCAGTTCTTC	CASSQVTGLADYNEQFF
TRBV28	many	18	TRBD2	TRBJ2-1	TGTGCCAGCAGATCGATCTTGGAGGGACTAGCGGGTTACAATGAGCAGTTCTTC	CASRSILEGLAGYNEQFF
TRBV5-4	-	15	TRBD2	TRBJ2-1	TGTGCCAGCAGCTTGGTACTAGCGGCCTACAATGAGCAGTTCTTC	CASSLVLAAYNEQFF
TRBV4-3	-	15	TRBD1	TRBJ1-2	TGCGCCAGCAGCCCCTCCGACAGGGCTACCTATGGCTACACCTTC	CASSPSDRATYGYTF
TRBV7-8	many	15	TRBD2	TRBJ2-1	TGTGCCAGCAGCTACGGACTAGCGGGAGCGGGGGAGCAGTTCTTC	CASSYGLAGAGEQFF
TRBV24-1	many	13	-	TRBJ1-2	TGTGCCACCAGCAGGGGTATGAACTATGGCTACACCTTC	CATSRGMNYGYTF
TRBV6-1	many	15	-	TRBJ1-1	TGTGCCAGCAGTGAAGATTGGGAGCTGAACACTGAAGCTTTCTTT	CASSEDWELNTEAFF
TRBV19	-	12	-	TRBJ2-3	TGTGCCAGTAACCCCCCCGGAGATACGCAGTATTTT	CASNPPGDTQYF
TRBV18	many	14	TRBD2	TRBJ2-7	TGTGCCAGCTCACCGTATTGGGGAGGGGACGAGCAGTACTTC	CASSPYWGGDEQYF
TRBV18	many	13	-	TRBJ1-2	TGTGCCAGCTCAGAGTCCAGGTACTATGGCTACACCTTC	CASSESRYYGYTF
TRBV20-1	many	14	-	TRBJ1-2	TGCAGTGCTAGAGACACACAGGACCTGTATGGCTACACCTTC	CSARDTQDLYGYTF
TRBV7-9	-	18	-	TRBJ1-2	TGTGCCAGCAGCTTAGGTTGGTGGAGGGGCCATAAGCACTATGGCTACACCTTC	CASSLGWWRGHKHYGYTF
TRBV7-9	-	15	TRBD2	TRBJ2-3	TGTGCCAACAGCCCCTTTCAAGCGGGACCAGATACGCAGTATTTT	CANSPFQAGPDTQYF
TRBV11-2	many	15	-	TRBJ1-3	TGTGCCAGCAGCTTAGCGGGGTCCTCTGGAAACACCATATATTTT	CASSLAGSSGNTIYF
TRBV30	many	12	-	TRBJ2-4	TGTGCCTGGAGTCTCGTCAAAAACATTCAGTACTTC	CAWSLVKNIQYF
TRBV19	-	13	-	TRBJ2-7	TGTGCCGTAGGGGCCCCAGGGACGTCCGAGCAGTACTTC	CAVGAPGTSEQYF